Following are 25 T cell receptor beta chains from one sample sequenced in a study of T cells in women clearing cervical HPV infection. The protocol was immunoSEQ multiplex PCR, while the TCRdb copy is restricted to in-frame clones and leaves out a portion. The sample yields more than 15,000 clones, of which the top ten take up around 14%. The sample consisted of blood buffy coat. These receptors all come from a woman aged 18 to 75 with a cervical HPV16 infection that either progressed to CIN3+ or cleared (not recorded which).

Incomplete CDR3 DNA: TGTGCCTGGAGTCGGGACAGGCTACCCTCTGGAAACACC. This codes for CAWSRDRLPSGNT. The whole CDR3 protein is CAWSRDRLPSGNTIYF. The rearrangement joins TRBV30 to TRBJ1-3; 8 positions agree with TRBD1. The CDR3 end lies 3 residues beyond the end of the read and is filled in from the germline J gene. V shed 2 bases and J 0 bases; nucleotides not matched to a gene: 6. Germline CDR1 GTSNPN, CDR2 SVGIG (reference sequence). CDR3 length: 16 residues.

With regard to this clone: The read gets to within 3 residues of the CDR3 end, and the germline J gene fills in the rest. This rearrangement joins TRBV5-6 to TRBJ1-2, with D hard to call. Germline V CDR1 and CDR2: SGHDT, YYEEEE. The CDR3 spans 14 residues. This CDR3 is CASSLGSSPGGYTF. The CDR3 DNA, read in part, is TGTGCCAGCAGTCTTGGTTCGTCTCCGGGGGGC.

Concerning this clone: The DNA ends 3 residues before the CDR3 does, and the rest of the CDR3 is filled in from the germline J gene. This chain links TRBV19 with TRBJ2-4, with 8 bases identical to TRBD1. This CDR3 contains 15 residues. Per the germline V gene, CDR1 is LNHDA and CDR2 is SQIVND (reference sequence). CDR3: CASSIGQGPRYGQYF. The part of the CDR3 DNA that was read is TGTGCCAGTAGTATTGGACAGGGACCCCGGTATGGT.

With regard to this clone: The DNA ends 3 residues before the CDR3 does, and the rest of the CDR3 is filled in from the germline J gene. The V gene is TRBV18, the J gene TRBJ2-7; D call uncertain. Germline CDR1 reads KGHSH; CDR2 reads LQKENI. V was clipped by 1 base and J by 2 bases, with 9 bases between them. The CDR3 contains 14 residues. The CDR3 DNA, read in part, is TGTGCCAGCTCACCACAGCCTGAAACCTACGAG. This translates into CASSPQPETYE. The entire CDR3 sequence reads CASSPQPETYEQYF.

Comment on this clone: The read ends 3 residues before the CDR3 terminus; that terminus is restored from the germline J gene. The chain uses TRBV7-9 and TRBJ1-2, with TRBD1 matching over 8 bases. CDR3 length equals 13 residues. CDR1 is SEHNR, CDR2 FQNEAQ, per germline (reference sequence). The V and J ends lost 3 bases and 6 bases, in that order; junction bases with no gene match: 3. Here the CDR3 reads CASSLGQANGYTF. The part of the CDR3 DNA that was read is TGTGCCAGCAGCTTGGGACAGGCAAATGGC.

In regard to this clone: The read ends 3 residues before the CDR3 terminus; that terminus is restored from the germline J gene. The chain has TRBV7-9 and TRBJ2-4, with 7 bases fitting TRBD1. The CDR3 is 13 residues long. Germline assignment: CDR1 SEHNR and CDR2 FQNEAQ (reference sequence). CDR3 bases read: TGTGCCAGCAGCTTAGGACAGGGCGATGGT. This codes for CASSLGQGDG. The whole CDR3 sequence is CASSLGQGDGQYF.

Notes on this clone: Read data end 3 residues before the CDR3 end; the end is taken from the germline J gene. The gene calls are TRBV29-1 and TRBJ2-5; 13 bases match TRBD2. V lost 7 bases and J lost 0; bases outside the gene matches: 5. The CDR3 runs 15 residues. Germline V gene sequence: CDR1 SQVTM, CDR2 ANQGSEA. CDR3 DNA (partial): TGCAGCGACGCCGGGACTAGCGGGGACCAAGAGACC. It codes for CSDAGTSGDQET. The CDR3, in full, reads CSDAGTSGDQETQYF.

Note on this clone: The CDR3 end falls 3 residues outside the read, so it is completed with the germline J gene. The rearrangement joins TRBV5-1 to TRBJ2-7; D unresolved. CDR3 length: 14 residues. Trimming removed 4 bases at V and 0 bases at J, with 11 bases between. Germline loops: CDR1 SGHRS, CDR2 YFSETQ. Incomplete CDR3 DNA: TGCGCCAGCAGCCCCCTGGCTAGCTCCTACGAG. Protein: CASSPLASSYE. The complete CDR3 sequence is CASSPLASSYEQYF.

As regards this clone: With the read ending 3 residues before the CDR3 end, the germline J gene is used to fill in that end. The chain combines TRBV9 with TRBJ2-1; D remains unclear. This CDR3 comprises 16 residues. Trimming took off 4 bases at V and 0 bases at J, with 14 bases between the two ends. From germline, CDR1 is SGDLS and CDR2 YYNGEE. The DNA read from the CDR3 is TGTGCCAGCAGCCCACACCCCCAGAGCTCCTACAATGAG. It yields the protein CASSPHPQSSYNE. The whole CDR3 reads CASSPHPQSSYNEQFF.

On this clone itself: The read is 3 residues too short to cover the CDR3 end, so that end is filled in from the germline J gene. The V call is TRBV2, the J call TRBJ1-1; a possible D gene is TRBD1 (5 bases). Trimming shortened V by 1 base and J by 4 bases, and 10 bases separated the two germline ends. Germline loops: CDR1 SNHLY, CDR2 FYNNEI. There are 14 residues in the CDR3. Incomplete CDR3 DNA: TGTGCCAGCAGTGAAGGATCGGGGGGCACTGAA. Encoded protein: CASSEGSGGTE. The whole CDR3 protein reads CASSEGSGGTEAFF.

On this clone: From the germline J gene comes the end of the CDR3, since the read stops 3 residues before it. The chain links TRBV6-2 or TRBV6-3 to TRBJ2-2, with unresolved D. The germline V gene encodes CDR1 MNHEY and CDR2 SVGEGT. This CDR3 is 14 amino acids long. Trimming shortened V by 8 bases and J by 8 bases, and 18 bases separated the two germline ends. The CDR3 sequence is CASAVSQPRGELFF. CDR3 DNA, as far as it was read: TGTGCCAGCGCTGTATCTCAACCCCGGGGGGAG.

About this clone: The CDR3 end falls 3 residues outside the read, so it is completed with the germline J gene. This chain uses TRBV2 with TRBJ2-7; TRBD1 matches 9 bases. CDR1 is SNHLY, CDR2 FYNNEI, per germline. This CDR3 comprises 14 residues. After removal of 8 bases from V and 4 bases from J, the junction contained 9 bases not matched to a gene. CDR3 sequence: CASATGGSLYEQYF. CDR3 DNA (partial): TGTGCCAGCGCAACAGGGGGCAGCTTATACGAG.

Notes on this clone: The observed sequence ends 3 residues before the CDR3 terminus, with the missing tail filled in from the germline J gene. The chain is built from TRBV11-3 and TRBJ2-3; 8 positions match TRBD2. With V trimmed by 5 bases and J by 4 bases, 5 bases remained unmatched. The CDR3 runs 14 residues. In germline, CDR1 is SGHNT, CDR2 YENEEA. The CDR3 sequence: CASSQSGSADTQYF. CDR3 DNA (partial): TGTGCCAGCAGCCAGAGCGGGAGCGCAGATACG.

Worth noting for this clone: The read finishes 3 residues shy of the CDR3 end, and the germline J gene is used to complete it. The chain couples TRBV18 to TRBJ2-3; TRBD1 aligns across 10 bases. Germline V gives CDR1 KGHSH, CDR2 LQKENI. The length of the CDR3 is 15 residues. This CDR3 is CASSPPGDRGKTQYF. The sequenced part of the CDR3 DNA is TGTGCCAGCTCACCACCGGGGGACAGGGGAAAGACG.

Comments on this clone: The observed sequence ends 3 residues before the CDR3 terminus, with the missing tail filled in from the germline J gene. The chain combines TRBV7-2 with TRBJ1-2; tentatively, D is TRBD1 (6 bases). The V gene lost 1 base and the J gene lost 5 bases, with 11 bases spanning the gap. The CDR3 is made up of 14 amino acids. CDR1 and CDR2 (germline): SGHTA, FQGNSA. CDR3 DNA, as far as it was read: TGTGCCAGCAGCTTAGGGCAGGGGTCGTATGGC. This translates into CASSLGQGSYG. The full CDR3 reads CASSLGQGSYGYTF.

In regard to this clone: The read halts 3 residues ahead of the CDR3 end, with the missing end drawn from the germline J gene. The chain combines TRBV7-2 with TRBJ1-2; 12 nucleotides match TRBD1. V lost 5 bases to trimming and J lost 3 bases; unmatched junction nucleotides: 4. From germline, CDR1 is SGHTA and CDR2 FQGNSA. This CDR3 has 15 amino acids. The part of the CDR3 DNA that was read is TGTGCCAGCAGCCGGGGGACAGGGGGCTACTATGGC. Encoded protein: CASSRGTGGYYG. In full, the CDR3 reads CASSRGTGGYYGYTF.

As to this clone: The CDR3 end lies 3 residues beyond the end of the read and is filled in from the germline J gene. The V gene is TRBV5-4, the J gene TRBJ2-7; D perhaps matches TRBD1 (6 bases). V was shortened by 0 bases and J by 5 bases, with 9 bases between the two germline ends. The CDR3 has 13 residues. The germline CDR1 and CDR2 sequences are SGHNT and YYREEE (reference sequence). Partial CDR3 DNA: TGTGCCAGCAGCTTGGACAGGGACGACGAG. Protein product: CASSLDRDDE. The whole CDR3 sequence is CASSLDRDDEQYF.

The CDR3 sequence: CASSPHQSSYEQYF. CDR3 DNA (partial): TGTGCCAGCAGCCCACACCAGAGCTCCTACGAG. J is TRBJ2-7 and V is TRBV7-3; D call uncertain. The read stops 3 residues short of the end of the CDR3; the missing end is completed from the germline J gene. The CDR3 totals 14 residues. V gave up 5 bases and J gave up 0 bases, with 11 bases separating them. Germline V CDR1 and CDR2: SGHTA, FQGTGA. The entire variable domain, with the rest obtained from reference TRBV7-3 and TRBJ2-7, is as follows: GAGVSQTPSNKVTEKGKYVELRCDPISGHTALYWYRQSLGQGPEFLIYFQGTGAADDSGLPNDRFFAVRPEGSVSTLKIQRTERGDSAVYLCASSPHQSSYEQYFGPGTRLTVT.

As to this clone: With the read ending 3 residues before the CDR3 end, the germline J gene is used to fill in that end. The V call is TRBV20-1, the J call TRBJ1-2; 9 bases agree with TRBD1. The CDR3 is made up of 14 amino acids. Looked up from germline, CDR1 is DFQATT and CDR2 is SNEGSKA (reference sequence). The J segment lost 3 bases and the V segment lost 0 bases, leaving 2 bases of the junction unmatched. Incomplete CDR3 DNA: TGCAGTGCTAGAGATCGGGACAGGGACTATGGC. Its translation is CSARDRDRDYG. The full CDR3 is CSARDRDRDYGYTF.

Worth noting for this clone: The CDR3 end lies 3 residues beyond the end of the read and is filled in from the germline J gene. The chain couples TRBV5-4 to TRBJ1-2, with 8 nucleotides matching TRBD1. The CDR3 is made up of 15 amino acids. V trimming: 2 bases; J trimming: 7 bases; junction bases outside the gene matches: 10. Per the germline V gene, CDR1 is SGHNT and CDR2 is YYREEE (reference sequence). CDR3 bases read: TGTGCCAGCAGCTTCCCTGGACAGGGTCGGGGTGGC. Protein product: CASSFPGQGRGG. The CDR3 in its entirety is CASSFPGQGRGGYTF. Complete variable domain (other parts from reference TRBV5-4 and TRBJ1-2): ETGVTQSPTHLIKTRGQQVTLRCSSQSGHNTVSWYQQALGQGPQFIFQYYREEENGRGNFPPRFSGLQFPNYSSELNVNALELDDSALYLCASSFPGQGRGGYTFGSGTRLTVV.

CDR3 in amino acids: CASSQTPTGPLVGNTEAFF. The part of the CDR3 DNA that was read is TGTGCCAGCAGCCAAACTCCTACAGGGCCCCTGGTCGGTAACACTGAA. V is TRBV14 and J is TRBJ1-1; possible D gene TRBD1, 6 bases. Read coverage stops 3 residues before the CDR3 terminus; the germline J gene supplies the remainder. The CDR3 covers 19 residues. Germline V gives CDR1 SGHDN, CDR2 FVKESK. Trimming removed 2 bases from V and 2 bases from J, with 24 bases in between.

On this clone itself: The missing CDR3 end, 3 residues past where the read stops, is filled in from the germline J gene. The chain combines TRBV5-6 with TRBJ2-1, with D uncertain. Trimming took 4 bases from V and 8 from J, leaving 10 bases between them. Germline loops: CDR1 SGHDT, CDR2 YYEEEE. The CDR3 contains 12 residues. Partial CDR3 DNA: TGTGCCAGCAGCCAACGGCGGCATGAG. This codes for CASSQRRHE. The entire CDR3 protein reads CASSQRRHEQFF. Full variable domain (remainder filled in from reference TRBV5-6 and TRBJ2-1): DAGVTQSPTHLIKTRGQQVTLRCSPKSGHDTVSWYQQALGQGPQFIFQYYEEEERQRGNFPDRFSGHQFPNYSSELNVNALLLGDSALYLCASSQRRHEQFFGPGTRLTVL.

With respect to this clone: With the read ending 3 residues before the CDR3 end, the germline J gene is used to fill in that end. This rearrangement joins TRBV30 to TRBJ1-3, with a weak D call TRBD1 (5 bases). V lost 4 bases, J lost 0 bases, and 7 bases lay in between. This CDR3 has 13 residues. Germline loops: CDR1 GTSNPN, CDR2 SVGIG (reference sequence). The CDR3 here is CAWNGGSGNTIYF. The CDR3 DNA, read in part, is TGTGCCTGGAACGGGGGCTCTGGAAACACC.

The CDR3 DNA, read in part, is TGTGCCACCAGTGATTTCAGTCACGCGGGACTAGCGGGAGACACAGATACG. As protein: CATSDFSHAGLAGDTDT. From start to end, the CDR3 is CATSDFSHAGLAGDTDTQYF. V usage is TRBV24-1 and J usage is TRBJ2-3; the match to TRBD2 covers 14 bases. Sequencing ends 3 residues short of the CDR3 end; the germline J gene provides the rest. The junction had 10 bases not matched to a gene; V was cut back by 1 base and J by 2 bases. CDR3 length equals 20 residues. Germline V gene lookup returns CDR1 KGHDR and CDR2 SFDVKD.

With regard to this clone: Read sequence stops 3 residues before the CDR3 end, and the germline J gene provides the missing end. The gene calls are TRBV30 and TRBJ1-5; unclear D gene. The CDR3 has 13 residues. V lost 2 bases to trimming and J lost 6 bases, with 11 bases between them. Germline CDR1 and CDR2: GTSNPN and SVGIG (reference sequence). The CDR3 region is CAWSTEGSQPQHF. The part of the CDR3 DNA that was read is TGTGCCTGGAGTACCGAGGGTTCTCAGCCC.